This T cell receptor beta chain was captured by sequencing in a study of blood T cell repertoires in COVID-19 (dated by TCRdb to the early 2020s). About the full investigation: Samples from collaborators originated in the United States, Italy and Spain and spanned both the acute and convalescent phases of COVID-19. Samples came from the ongoing ImmuneRACE study (first 160 participants) plus 1,254 subjects from 6 global collaborators. Where HLA class I and class II types were available, the types were taken from metadata supplied by the sample provider, not from assay-based typing. The dataset comprised deeply sampled blood TCRbeta repertoires from subjects exposed to, actively infected with, or recovered from COVID-19. The prospective study material was composed of cDNA or gDNA derived from T cells, B-cell-depleted T cells, or PBMCs. Sample metadata almost always included a de-identified subject ID, COVID-19 status, age in years and sex. The repertoires were made available in a free public database intended to serve as a resource for research on the immune response to SARS-CoV-2. Overall results and qualifications from the work: Clinical and demographic metadata were provided uncurated, with the amount varying by source and participant.

Collaborating institutions collected whole blood in K2EDTA tubes following their own protocols. For TCRbeta analysis, collaborators shipped samples as frozen whole blood, isolated PBMCs, or DNA extracted from either of those sample types. Notes on this clone: This clone's antigen is unknown. No quality values exist for individual bases; no much larger clone is one base distant.

The immunoSEQ Assay, a bias-controlled multiplex PCR, was used to amplify TCRbeta CDR3 regions from genomic DNA. The authors' pipeline ran thus. The number of nucleated cells in each sample was estimated from the amplification of reference gene primers within the assay. Sequence reads were collapsed and filtered to measure the absolute abundance of every unique TCRbeta CDR3 rearrangement. Productive Simpson clonality was computed per sample as the square root of Simpson's diversity index over productive rearrangements. TCRdb's version of the immuneACCESS table is confined to in-frame rearrangements and falls short of the full clone set. An unresolved V gene accounts for under half of the shortfall where checked; the remainder is of unknown origin. For V, J and clone size, that table is used; D and trimming come from the DNA. The sample includes 65,000 to 85,000 clones, with over 80% observed a single time. The top ten clonotypes cover 2.3% of the sample.

The source is a human donor in a cohort sampled during active COVID-19. The sequenced sample consisted of peripheral blood.

CDR3 sequence: CASSSQGYQPQHF. The DNA sequence is TGTGCCAGCAGCTCACAGGGGTATCAGCCCCAGCATTTT. Here the chain combines TRBV5-8 and TRBJ1-5; TRBD1 lines up with 7 middle nucleotides. CDR1 and CDR2 were assigned from the germline V gene as SGHTS and YDEGEE. Including cysteine and phenylalanine, the CDR3 has 13 amino acids. The read is trimmed to its CDR3 DNA, 39 bases read in frame from base 1. V lost 3 bases and J lost 5 bases, and the count of bases not matched to a germline gene is 2.